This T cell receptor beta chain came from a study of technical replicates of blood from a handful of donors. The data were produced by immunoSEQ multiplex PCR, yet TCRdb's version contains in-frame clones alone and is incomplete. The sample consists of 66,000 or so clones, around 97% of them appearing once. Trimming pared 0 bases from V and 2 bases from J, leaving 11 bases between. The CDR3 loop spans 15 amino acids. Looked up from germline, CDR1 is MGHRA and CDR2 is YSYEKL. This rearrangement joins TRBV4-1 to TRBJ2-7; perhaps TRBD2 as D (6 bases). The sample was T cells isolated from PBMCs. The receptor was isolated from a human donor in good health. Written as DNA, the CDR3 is TGCGCCAGCAGCCAAGATGGCGGGATACCCTACGAGCAGTACTTC. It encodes CASSQDGGIPYEQYF.